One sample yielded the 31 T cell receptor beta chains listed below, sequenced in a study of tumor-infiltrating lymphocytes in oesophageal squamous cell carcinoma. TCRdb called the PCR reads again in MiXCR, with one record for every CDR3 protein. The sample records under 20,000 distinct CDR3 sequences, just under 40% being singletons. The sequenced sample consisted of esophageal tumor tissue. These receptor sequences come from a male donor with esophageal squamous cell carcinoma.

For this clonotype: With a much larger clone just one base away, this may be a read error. This CDR3 reads CASSLEGYGYPF. The CDR3 DNA sequence: TGCGCCAGCAGCTTGGAGGGCTATGGCTACCCCTTC. The V gene is TRBV5-1, the J gene TRBJ1-2; D not certain. The germline gives CDR1 SGHRS, CDR2 YFSETQ. CDR3 length: 12 residues.

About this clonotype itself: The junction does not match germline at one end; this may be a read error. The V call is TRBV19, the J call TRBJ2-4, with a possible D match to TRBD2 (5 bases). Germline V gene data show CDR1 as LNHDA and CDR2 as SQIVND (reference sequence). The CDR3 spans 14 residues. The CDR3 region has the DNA TGTGCCAGTAGTAAATTCGGGGTTAATTCACCCCTCCACTTC. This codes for CASSKFGVNSPLHF. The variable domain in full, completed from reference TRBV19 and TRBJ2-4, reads DGGITQSPKYLFRKEGQNVTLSCEQNLNHDAMYWYRQDPGQGLRLIYYSQIVNDFQKGDIAEGYSVSREKKESFPLTVTSAQKNPTAFYLCASSKFGVNSPLHFGAGTRLSVL.

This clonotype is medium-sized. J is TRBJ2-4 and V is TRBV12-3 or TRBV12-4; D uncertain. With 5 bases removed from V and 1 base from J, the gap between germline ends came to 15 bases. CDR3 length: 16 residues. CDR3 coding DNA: TGTGCCAGCAGTAGACCCGGTGGAGCGGCCAAAAACATTCAGTACTTC. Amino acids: CASSRPGGAAKNIQYF.

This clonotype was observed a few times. CDR3 loop: CASSLVQGGLNIQYF. In DNA form, the CDR3 reads TGTGCCAGCAGCTTAGTACAGGGAGGTTTAAACATTCAGTACTTC. The chain recombines TRBV7-2 with TRBJ2-4, with D perhaps matching TRBD1 or TRBD2 (6 bases each). Per germline, CDR1 SGHTA and CDR2 FQGNSA. Trimming cost V 1 base and J 6 bases, with 13 bases left between them. This CDR3 has 15 amino acids. The entire variable domain, with the rest obtained from reference TRBV7-2 and TRBJ2-4, is as follows: GAGVSQSPSNKVTEKGKDVELRCDPISGHTALYWYRQSLGQGLEFLIYFQGNSAPDKSGLPSDRFSAERTGGSVSTLTIQRTQQEDSAVYLCASSLVQGGLNIQYFGAGTRLSVL.

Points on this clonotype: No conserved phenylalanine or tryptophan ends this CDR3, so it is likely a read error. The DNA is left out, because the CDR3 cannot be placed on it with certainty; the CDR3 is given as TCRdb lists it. CDR3 protein: CASSYHRENGDYGYTFGS. This chain uses TRBV7-6 with TRBJ2-7; TRBD1, the table's D call, was not compared with the DNA. The germline V gene encodes CDR1 SGHVS and CDR2 FNYEAQ. The CDR3 length equals 18 residues, ends included.

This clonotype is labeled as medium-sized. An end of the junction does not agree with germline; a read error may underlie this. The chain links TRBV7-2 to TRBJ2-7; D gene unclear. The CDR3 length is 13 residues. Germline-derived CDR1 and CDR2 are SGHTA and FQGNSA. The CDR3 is CASSSQSGSPLHF. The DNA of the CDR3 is TGTGCCAGCAGCTCCCAATCTGGTTCACCCCTCCACTTC.

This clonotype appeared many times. The CDR3 DNA reads TGCGCCAGCAGCCCCTCAGGGGGCCCGTCCTACGAGCAGTACTTC. It is translated as CASSPSGGPSYEQYF. This chain uses TRBV10-1 with TRBJ2-7; 8 bases map to TRBD1. The CDR3 has 15 residues. Germline values: CDR1 WNHNN, CDR2 SYGVQD (reference sequence). The V gene end was trimmed by 6 bases and the J gene end by 1 base; junction bases not matched to a gene: 8.

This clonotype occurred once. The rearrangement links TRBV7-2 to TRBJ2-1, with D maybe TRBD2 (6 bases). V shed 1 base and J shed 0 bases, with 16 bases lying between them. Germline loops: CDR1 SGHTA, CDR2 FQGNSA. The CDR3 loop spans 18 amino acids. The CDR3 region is CASSLVGSGWSSYNEQFF. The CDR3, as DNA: TGTGCCAGCAGCTTAGTTGGTAGCGGCTGGAGCTCCTACAATGAGCAGTTCTTC. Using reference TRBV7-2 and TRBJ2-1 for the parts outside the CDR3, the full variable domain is GAGVSQSPSNKVTEKGKDVELRCDPISGHTALYWYRQSLGQGLEFLIYFQGNSAPDKSGLPSDRFSAERTGGSVSTLTIQRTQQEDSAVYLCASSLVGSGWSSYNEQFFGPGTRLTVL.

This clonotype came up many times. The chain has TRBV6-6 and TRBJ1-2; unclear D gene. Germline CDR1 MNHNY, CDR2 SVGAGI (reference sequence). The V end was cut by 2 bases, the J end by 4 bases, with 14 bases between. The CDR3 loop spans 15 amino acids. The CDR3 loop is CASSYRGNVGYGYTF. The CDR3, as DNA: TGTGCCAGCAGTTACCGGGGAAACGTGGGCTATGGCTACACCTTC.

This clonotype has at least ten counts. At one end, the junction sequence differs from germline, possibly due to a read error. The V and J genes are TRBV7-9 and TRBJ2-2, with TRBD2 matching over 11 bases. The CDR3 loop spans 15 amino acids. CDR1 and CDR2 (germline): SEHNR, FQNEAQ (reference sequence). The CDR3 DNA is TGTGCCAGCAGCCTAGCGGGAGGAAACACCGGGGAGCTGTTTTTT. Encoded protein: CASSLAGGNTGELFF.

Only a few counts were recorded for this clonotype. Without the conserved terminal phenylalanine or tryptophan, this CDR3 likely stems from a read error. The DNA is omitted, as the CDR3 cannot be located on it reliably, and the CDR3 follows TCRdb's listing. This CDR3 is CASSFYSG. The chain combines TRBV7-2 with TRBJ1-1. Per the germline V gene, CDR1 is SGHTA and CDR2 is FQGNSA. The CDR3 has 8 residues if both end residues are counted.

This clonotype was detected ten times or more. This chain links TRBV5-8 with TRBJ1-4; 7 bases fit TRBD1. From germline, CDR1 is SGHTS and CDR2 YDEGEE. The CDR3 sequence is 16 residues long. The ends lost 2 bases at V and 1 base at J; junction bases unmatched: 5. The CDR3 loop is CASSLGTDGTNEKLFF. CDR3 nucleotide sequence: TGTGCCAGCAGCTTAGGGACAGATGGAACTAATGAAAAACTGTTTTTT.

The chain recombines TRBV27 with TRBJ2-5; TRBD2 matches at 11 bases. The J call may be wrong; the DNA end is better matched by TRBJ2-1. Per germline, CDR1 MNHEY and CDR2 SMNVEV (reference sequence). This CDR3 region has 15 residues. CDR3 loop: CASSLTSGGYNEQFF. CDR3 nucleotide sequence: TGTGCCAGCAGTTTAACTAGCGGGGGCTACAATGAGCAGTTCTTC.

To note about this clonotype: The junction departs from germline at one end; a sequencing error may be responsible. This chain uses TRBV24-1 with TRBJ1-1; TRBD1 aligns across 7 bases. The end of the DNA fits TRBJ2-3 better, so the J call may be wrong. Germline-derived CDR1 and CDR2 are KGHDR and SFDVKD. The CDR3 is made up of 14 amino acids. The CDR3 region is CATSDRQGTDTQYF. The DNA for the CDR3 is TGTGCCACCAGTGACCGACAGGGCACGGATACGCAGTATTTT.

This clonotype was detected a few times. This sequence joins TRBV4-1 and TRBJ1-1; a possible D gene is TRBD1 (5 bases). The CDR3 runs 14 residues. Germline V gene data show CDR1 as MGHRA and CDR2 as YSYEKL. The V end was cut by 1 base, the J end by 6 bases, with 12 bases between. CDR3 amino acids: CASSQVSGSAEAFF. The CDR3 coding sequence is TGCGCCAGCAGCCAAGTATCAGGGTCTGCTGAAGCTTTCTTT.

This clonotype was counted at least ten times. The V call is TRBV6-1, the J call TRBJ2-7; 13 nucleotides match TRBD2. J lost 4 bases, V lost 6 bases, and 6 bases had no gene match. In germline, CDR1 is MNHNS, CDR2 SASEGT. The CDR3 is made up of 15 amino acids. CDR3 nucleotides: TGTGCCAGCAGGCAGACTAGCGGGGGGTTATACGAGCAGTACTTC. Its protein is CASRQTSGGLYEQYF.

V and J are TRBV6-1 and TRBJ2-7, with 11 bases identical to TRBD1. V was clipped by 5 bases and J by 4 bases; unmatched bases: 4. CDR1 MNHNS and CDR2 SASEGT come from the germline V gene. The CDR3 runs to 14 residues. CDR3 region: CASSYGQGAYEQYF. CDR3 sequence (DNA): TGTGCCAGCAGTTACGGACAGGGGGCGTACGAGCAGTACTTC.

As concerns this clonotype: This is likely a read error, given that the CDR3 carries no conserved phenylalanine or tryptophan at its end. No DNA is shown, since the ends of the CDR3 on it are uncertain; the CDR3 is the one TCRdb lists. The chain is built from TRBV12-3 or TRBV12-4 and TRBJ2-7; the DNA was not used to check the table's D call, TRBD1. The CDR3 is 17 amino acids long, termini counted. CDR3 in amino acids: CASSLGQGRGYGYTFGS.

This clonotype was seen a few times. The CDR3 reads CASSLRQGAENEQFF. DNA of the CDR3: TGTGCCAGCAGTTTAAGGCAGGGGGCTGAAAATGAGCAGTTCTTC. This chain connects TRBV12-3 or TRBV12-4 to TRBJ2-7, with 8 nucleotides matching TRBD1. The J call is uncertain, as TRBJ2-1 better fits the DNA end. This CDR3 has 15 amino acids.

The CDR3 loop is CASRRDSYSNQPQHF. CDR3 nucleotides: TGTGCCAGCAGGCGGGACAGTTATAGCAATCAGCCCCAGCATTTT. V usage is TRBV6-6 and J usage is TRBJ1-5; 7 positions match TRBD1. This CDR3 is built from 15 residues. J gave up 0 bases and V 6 bases, and 5 bases lay outside the gene matches. Germline-derived CDR1 and CDR2 are MNHNY and SVGAGI (reference sequence).

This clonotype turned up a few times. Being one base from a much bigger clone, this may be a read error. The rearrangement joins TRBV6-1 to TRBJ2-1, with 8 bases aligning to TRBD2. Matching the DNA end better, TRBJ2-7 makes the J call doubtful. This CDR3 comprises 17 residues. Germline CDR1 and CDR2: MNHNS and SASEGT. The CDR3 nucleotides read TGTGCCAGCGGGGGGTCCCAACTAGCGGATCGCTACAATGAGCAGTACTTC. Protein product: CASGGSQLADRYNEQYF.

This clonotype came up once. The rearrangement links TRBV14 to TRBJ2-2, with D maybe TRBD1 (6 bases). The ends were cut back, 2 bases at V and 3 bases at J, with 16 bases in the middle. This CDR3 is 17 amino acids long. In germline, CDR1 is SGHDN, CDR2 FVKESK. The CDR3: CASSQKVSGTYTGELFF. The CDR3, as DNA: TGTGCCAGCAGCCAAAAAGTGTCAGGGACATACACCGGGGAGCTGTTTTTT.

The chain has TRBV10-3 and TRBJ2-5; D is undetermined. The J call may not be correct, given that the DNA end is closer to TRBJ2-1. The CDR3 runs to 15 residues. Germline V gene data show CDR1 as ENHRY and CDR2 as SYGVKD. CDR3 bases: TGTGCCATCAGTGAGTTTATCGACCTGTTGCCTGAGCAGTTCTTC. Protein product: CAISEFIDLLPEQFF.

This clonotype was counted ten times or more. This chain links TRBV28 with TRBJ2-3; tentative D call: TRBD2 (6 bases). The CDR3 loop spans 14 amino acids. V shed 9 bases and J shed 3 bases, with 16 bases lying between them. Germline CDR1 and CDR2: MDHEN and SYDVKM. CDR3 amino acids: CASARGYRTDTQYF. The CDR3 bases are TGTGCCAGTGCTCGGGGGTATCGGACAGATACGCAGTATTTT.

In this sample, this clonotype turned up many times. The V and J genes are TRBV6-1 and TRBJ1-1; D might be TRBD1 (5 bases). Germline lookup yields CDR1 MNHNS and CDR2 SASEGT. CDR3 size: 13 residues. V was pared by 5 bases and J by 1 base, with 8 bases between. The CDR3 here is CASSSDRNTEAFF. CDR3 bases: TGTGCCAGCAGTTCCGACAGGAACACTGAAGCTTTCTTT.

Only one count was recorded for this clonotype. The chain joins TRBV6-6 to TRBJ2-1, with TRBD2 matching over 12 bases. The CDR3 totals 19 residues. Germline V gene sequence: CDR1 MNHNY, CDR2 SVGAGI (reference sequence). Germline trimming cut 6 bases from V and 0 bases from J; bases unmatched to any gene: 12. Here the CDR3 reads CASRGRGLAGGSSYNEQFF. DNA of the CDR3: TGTGCCAGCAGGGGTCGAGGTCTAGCGGGAGGGAGCTCCTACAATGAGCAGTTCTTC.

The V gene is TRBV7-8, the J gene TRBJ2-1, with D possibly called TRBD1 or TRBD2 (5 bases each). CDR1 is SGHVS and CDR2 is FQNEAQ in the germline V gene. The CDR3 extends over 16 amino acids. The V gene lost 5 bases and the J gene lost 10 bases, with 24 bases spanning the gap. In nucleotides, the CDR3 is TGTGCCAGCAGCCTGTCCGGGGCAGGCCTCTCCTACGAGCAGTTCTTC. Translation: CASSLSGAGLSYEQFF.

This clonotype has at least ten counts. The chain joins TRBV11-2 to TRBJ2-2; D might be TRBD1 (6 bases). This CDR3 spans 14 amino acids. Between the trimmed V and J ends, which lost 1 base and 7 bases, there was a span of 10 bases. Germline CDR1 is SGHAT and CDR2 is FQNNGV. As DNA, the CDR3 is TGTGCCAGCAGCTTAGGGCAGGGGAACGGGGAGCTGTTTTTT. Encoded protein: CASSLGQGNGELFF.

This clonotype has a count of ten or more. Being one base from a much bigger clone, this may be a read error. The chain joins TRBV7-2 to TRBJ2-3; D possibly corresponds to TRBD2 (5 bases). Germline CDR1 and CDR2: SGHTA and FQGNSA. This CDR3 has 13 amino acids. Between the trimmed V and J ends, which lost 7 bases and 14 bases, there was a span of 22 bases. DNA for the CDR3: TGTGCCAGCACGGAGCAAAACACCGGGGAGCTGTATTTT. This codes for CASTEQNTGELYF.

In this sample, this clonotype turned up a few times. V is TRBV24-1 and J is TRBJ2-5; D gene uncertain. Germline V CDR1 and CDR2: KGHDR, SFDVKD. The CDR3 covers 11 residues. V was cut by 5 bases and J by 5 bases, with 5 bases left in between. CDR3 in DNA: TGTGCCACCAGTGTTGGGGAGACCCAGTACTTC. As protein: CATSVGETQYF.

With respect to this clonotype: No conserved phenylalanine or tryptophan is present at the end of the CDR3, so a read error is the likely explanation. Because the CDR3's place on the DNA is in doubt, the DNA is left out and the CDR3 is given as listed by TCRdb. This chain's CDR3 is CASSGDRGVLIQNYGYTFGS. This chain connects TRBV28 to TRBJ2-3; TRBD1 is the table's D call, not checked against the DNA. Termini included, the CDR3 measures 20 amino acids. Germline values: CDR1 MDHEN, CDR2 SYDVKM.